This TCR beta chain was profiled in a study of blood T cell repertoires in COVID-19 (dated by TCRdb to the early 2020s). In terms of the full investigation: Samples from collaborators originated in the United States, Italy and Spain and spanned both the acute and convalescent phases of COVID-19. The material from the prospective study consisted of cDNA or gDNA derived from T cells, B-cell-depleted T cells, or PBMCs. Subjects who had been exposed to COVID-19, were actively infected with it, or had recovered from it provided the deeply sampled blood TCRbeta repertoires that made up the dataset. A freely available public database, intended as a resource for researchers studying the immune response to SARS-CoV-2, is where the repertoires were released. The samples were drawn from two sources: the first 160 participants of the ongoing ImmuneRACE study, and approximately 1,300 subjects contributed by 6 global collaborators. Sample metadata almost always included a de-identified subject ID, COVID-19 status, age in years and sex. Where available, HLA class I and class II types were obtained from metadata supplied by the sample provider rather than from assay-based typing. Overall study results and their limits: The amount of clinical and demographic metadata varied by source and participant and was provided uncurated.

TCRbeta CDR3 regions were amplified from genomic DNA using the immunoSEQ Assay, a bias-controlled multiplex PCR. As for the original processing: The number of nucleated cells in each sample was estimated from the amplification of reference gene primers within the assay. To quantify the absolute abundance of each unique TCRbeta CDR3 rearrangement, sequence reads were collapsed and filtered. Productive Simpson clonality was computed per sample as the square root of Simpson's diversity index over productive rearrangements. Held by TCRdb, this immuneACCESS table contains in-frame sequences only and omits some clones. Under half of the omission traces to an unresolved V gene where checked; the cause of the rest is unknown. That table is the source of V, J and clone size, and D and trimming were worked out from the DNA. The sample has 56,000 or so clones on record, 89% of them singletons. 15% to 25% of the sample goes to the ten largest clones.

The CDR3 measures 13 amino acids from cysteine to phenylalanine. The kept DNA is CDR3 alone, 39 bases in frame from the first base. The junction carries 9 bases between V and J, which are trimmed by 0 bases and 7 bases respectively. In the germline V gene, CDR1 corresponds to SGHDT and CDR2 to YYEEEE. Collaborating institutions collected whole blood in K2EDTA tubes following their own protocols. For TCRbeta analysis, collaborators shipped samples in one of three forms: frozen whole blood, isolated PBMCs, or DNA extracted from either of those sample types. Turning to this clone: There is no known antigen for this receptor. Base quality data are lacking; no much larger clone is found one base away.

The receptor's source is a human donor in a cohort sampled during active COVID-19. Input material: peripheral blood. The sequence is built from TRBV5-6 and TRBJ2-3; the D gene assignment is ambiguous. The DNA is as follows: TGTGCCAGCAGCTTGGGCCCGGAGTATACGCAGTATTTT. This sequence encodes CASSLGPEYTQYF.